One sample yielded the 17 T cell receptor beta chains listed below, sequenced in a study of cytomegalovirus exposure and HLA in healthy donors. The PCR used 60 Vbeta and 13 Jbeta primers. The repertoire was sequenced with immunoSEQ multiplex PCR; TCRdb's copy has only in-frame clones and lacks some. The profile shows about 120,000 clones, approximately 80% of them singletons. Sequenced sample: PBMCs. The receptors were sampled from a woman between 40 and 55 years old in good health and CMV-seronegative.

This clone appeared a few times. The genes are TRBV9 and TRBJ2-7; D is ambiguous. The germline V and J ends were trimmed by 0 bases and 0 bases, with 13 bases remaining between them. Germline V gives CDR1 SGDLS, CDR2 YYNGEE. The CDR3 is made up of 16 amino acids. CDR3 coding DNA: TGTGCCAGCAGCGTAGAGCGCATAACAAGCTCCTACGAGCAGTACTTC. Translated: CASSVERITSSYEQYF. Supplemented by reference TRBV9 and TRBJ2-7, the full variable domain reads DSGVTQTPKHLITATGQRVTLRCSPRSGDLSVYWYQQSLDQGLQFLIQYYNGEERAKGNILERFSAQQFPDLHSELNLSSLELGDSALYFCASSVERITSSYEQYFGPGTRLTVT.

This clone showed up just once. This chain uses TRBV5-4 with TRBJ1-2, with 7 bases matching TRBD1. V lost 0 bases, J lost 3 bases, and 2 bases stayed unmatched. The CDR3 runs to 14 residues. Germline-derived CDR1 and CDR2 are SGHNT and YYREEE (reference sequence). This chain's CDR3 is CASSLGQGDYGYTF. The DNA for the CDR3 is TGTGCCAGCAGCTTGGGGCAGGGGGACTATGGCTACACCTTC.

This chain joins TRBV4-2 and TRBJ2-2; TRBD2 matches at 9 bases. This CDR3 is built from 18 residues. The junction had 10 bases not matched to a gene; V was cut back by 3 bases and J by 2 bases. Germline V gene sequence: CDR1 LGHNA, CDR2 YNFKEQ. The CDR3 sequence: CASSHGGPSGDNTGELFF. CDR3 nucleotides: TGTGCCAGCAGCCATGGCGGGCCTAGCGGGGACAACACCGGGGAGCTGTTTTTT.

The V call is TRBV27, the J call TRBJ2-3, with TRBD2 matching 10 bases. This CDR3 contains 17 residues. Germline V lookup: CDR1 MNHEY, CDR2 SMNVEV (reference sequence). J was trimmed by 2 bases and V by 1 base; bases with no gene match: 6. The DNA for the CDR3 is TGTGCCAGCAGTTTATGGGTAGCGGGAGGTCCCACAGATACGCAGTATTTT. It specifies CASSLWVAGGPTDTQYF.

This clone was recorded only once. This sequence joins TRBV7-2 and TRBJ2-7, with 11 bases identical to TRBD2. There are 19 residues in the CDR3. The J segment lost 7 bases and the V segment lost 5 bases, leaving 22 bases of the junction unmatched. Looked up from germline, CDR1 is SGHTA and CDR2 is FQGNSA. The CDR3 loop reads CASSQAGVAGGSFLFEQYF. CDR3 DNA sequence: TGTGCCAGCAGCCAAGCTGGGGTAGCGGGAGGGTCCTTTCTGTTTGAGCAGTACTTC.

The chain links TRBV5-1 to TRBJ2-7; 7 bases are shared with TRBD1. V shed 0 bases, J shed 6 bases, and the junction held 6 bases outside the gene matches. The germline gives CDR1 SGHRS, CDR2 YFSETQ. CDR3 length: 14 amino acids. The CDR3 reads CASSLGQGFGEQYF. The CDR3 DNA reads as TGCGCCAGCAGCTTGGGACAGGGCTTCGGCGAGCAGTACTTC. Complete variable domain (other parts from reference TRBV5-1 and TRBJ2-7): KAGVTQTPRYLIKTRGQQVTLSCSPISGHRSVSWYQQTPGQGLQFLFEYFSETQRNKGNFPGRFSGRQFSNSRSEMNVSTLELGDSALYLCASSLGQGFGEQYFGPGTRLTVT.

The V and J genes are TRBV7-9 and TRBJ1-2, with a weak D call TRBD1 (6 bases). Trimming pared 3 bases from V and 9 bases from J, leaving 8 bases between. Per germline, CDR1 SEHNR and CDR2 FQNEAQ (reference sequence). CDR3 length equals 11 residues. The CDR3 region is CASSLRDSYTF. In DNA, the CDR3 is TGTGCCAGCAGCTTGAGGGACAGCTACACCTTC.

The chain uses TRBV5-1 and TRBJ2-7, with D perhaps matching TRBD2 (6 bases). V shed 1 base and J shed 4 bases, with 18 bases lying between them. Germline CDR1 is SGHRS and CDR2 is YFSETQ. The CDR3 is 16 amino acids. The CDR3: CASSLKRESIAYEQYF. The CDR3 nucleotides read TGCGCCAGCAGCTTGAAACGGGAGAGTATAGCTTACGAGCAGTACTTC. The variable domain in full, completed from reference TRBV5-1 and TRBJ2-7, reads KAGVTQTPRYLIKTRGQQVTLSCSPISGHRSVSWYQQTPGQGLQFLFEYFSETQRNKGNFPGRFSGRQFSNSRSEMNVSTLELGDSALYLCASSLKRESIAYEQYFGPGTRLTVT.

Comment on this clone: The sample carries other DNA sequences with the same CDR3. This chain connects TRBV14 to TRBJ2-7; tentatively, D is TRBD1 (6 bases). The V end lost 4 bases, the J end lost 1 base, and 17 bases lay between the germline ends. CDR3 length: 16 residues. Germline V gives CDR1 SGHDN, CDR2 FVKESK. This chain's CDR3 is CASSRTGQRHSYEQYF. The CDR3 bases are TGTGCCAGCAGCCGGACCGGACAGCGTCATTCCTACGAGCAGTACTTC.

The chain recombines TRBV19 with TRBJ1-5, with TRBD1 as a possible D gene (6 bases). Trimming shortened V by 3 bases and J by 7 bases, and 16 bases separated the two germline ends. Germline assignment: CDR1 LNHDA and CDR2 SQIVND (reference sequence). This CDR3 has 15 residues. The CDR3 DNA follows: TGTGCCAGTAGTATGGGCGCGGCGAGGGGGCAGCCCCAGCATTTT. Translation: CASSMGAARGQPQHF.

The rearrangement links TRBV19 to TRBJ1-1; 7 nucleotides align to TRBD1. The V and J ends lost 5 bases and 5 bases, in that order; junction bases with no gene match: 8. The CDR3 contains 14 residues. Germline V gene lookup returns CDR1 LNHDA and CDR2 SQIVND (reference sequence). This chain's CDR3 is CASSAGQAKTEAFF. The CDR3 DNA follows: TGTGCCAGTAGTGCCGGACAGGCGAAAACTGAAGCTTTCTTT.

This clone was picked up a small number of times. V gene TRBV6-6 combines with J gene TRBJ1-4; possible D gene TRBD1, 5 bases. Trimming pared 7 bases from V and 8 bases from J, leaving 20 bases between. The CDR3 has 15 residues. Germline V gene data show CDR1 as MNHNY and CDR2 as SVGAGI (reference sequence). The CDR3 reads CASTLKGQGGEKLFF. The CDR3 DNA is TGTGCCAGCACCCTCAAAGGCCAGGGTGGCGAAAAACTGTTTTTT.

The genes are TRBV7-9 and TRBJ2-5; 11 positions match TRBD2. After removal of 0 bases from V and 1 base from J, the junction contained 4 bases not matched to a gene. In germline, CDR1 is SEHNR, CDR2 FQNEAQ (reference sequence). The CDR3 is 17 amino acids. The CDR3 DNA reads as TGTGCCAGCAGCTTAGCGGTTGGGACTAGCGGCCAAGAGACCCAGTACTTC. Translation: CASSLAVGTSGQETQYF.

CDR3 in amino acids: CAISEHSYGYTF. The CDR3, as DNA: TGTGCCATCAGTGAACACAGCTATGGCTACACCTTC. V is TRBV10-3 and J is TRBJ1-2; D unclear. The V gene's germline CDR1 is ENHRY and CDR2 SYGVKD. V lost 3 bases, J lost 4 bases, and 6 bases lay in between. The CDR3 is 12 residues long.

The chain carries TRBV2 and TRBJ1-5, with D unresolved. This CDR3 comprises 15 residues. Germline V gives CDR1 SNHLY, CDR2 FYNNEI. V lost 3 bases and J 7 bases, leaving 16 bases between the germline ends. The CDR3 spells CASSEGSQSRQPQHF. In DNA form, the CDR3 reads TGTGCCAGCAGTGAGGGCAGCCAGTCCCGGCAGCCCCAGCATTTT. Full variable domain (remainder filled in from reference TRBV2 and TRBJ1-5): EPEVTQTPSHQVTQMGQEVILRCVPISNHLYFYWYRQILGQKVEFLVSFYNNEISEKSEIFDDQFSVERPDGSNFTLKIRSTKLEDSAMYFCASSEGSQSRQPQHFGDGTRLSIL.

To note about this clone: At the DNA level, this CDR3 is encoded by other sequences in the same sample as well. V is TRBV18 and J is TRBJ2-5; D not resolved. The germline CDR1 and CDR2 sequences are KGHSH and LQKENI. This CDR3 region has 11 residues. V lost 2 bases, J lost 5 bases, and 3 bases lay in between. The CDR3 region has the DNA TGTGCCAGCTCACCAGAGGAGACCCAGTACTTC. It encodes CASSPEETQYF.

The rearrangement uses TRBV11-2 and TRBJ1-1, with no clear D. Trimming removed 6 bases from V and 0 bases from J, with 8 bases in between. Germline CDR1 reads SGHAT; CDR2 reads FQNNGV. The CDR3 runs 13 residues. In nucleotides, the CDR3 is TGTGCCAGCAGGGAGGTACTGAACACTGAAGCTTTCTTT. Amino acids: CASREVLNTEAFF.